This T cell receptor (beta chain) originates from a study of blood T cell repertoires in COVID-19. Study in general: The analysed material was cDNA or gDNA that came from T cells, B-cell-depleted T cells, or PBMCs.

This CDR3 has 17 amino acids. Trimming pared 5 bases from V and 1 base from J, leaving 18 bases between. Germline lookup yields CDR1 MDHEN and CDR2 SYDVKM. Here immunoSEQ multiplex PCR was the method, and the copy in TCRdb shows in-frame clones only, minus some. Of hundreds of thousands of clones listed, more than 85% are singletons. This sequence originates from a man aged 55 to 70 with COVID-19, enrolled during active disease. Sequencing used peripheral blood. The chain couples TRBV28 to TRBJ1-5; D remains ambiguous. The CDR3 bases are TGTGCCAGCAGTAAAAAACGGCGGATATTAAGCAATCAGCCCCAGCATTTT. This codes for CASSKKRRILSNQPQHF.